The clone carrying this T cell receptor beta chain has more than one count but fewer than ten. Its specificity is unknown. This sample stems from a study of monozygotic twins with cystic fibrosis. Looking at the study overall: With roughly 16 PCR cycles, barcoded libraries came from 2.5 to 3.5 micrograms of fragmented DNA. Study observations and caveats: J usage was most co-twin-similar in 8 of 16 pairs, V in 13. The repertoire was suggested to be naive-dominated, clonality median around 0.01. Monozygotic CF twins shared more identical nucleotide clonotypes than unrelated patients.

The protocol was immunoSEQ multiplex PCR, while the TCRdb copy is restricted to in-frame clones and leaves out a portion. Counted here are 30,000 to 35,000 clones, approximately 70% occurring once; the ten biggest clones make up 0.7% to 1%. Per the germline V gene, CDR1 is MNHEY and CDR2 is SMNVEV (reference sequence). CDR3 length: 12 amino acids. V was pared by 3 bases and J by 4 bases, with 6 bases between. The TCR sequence derives from a girl aged 5-17 years with cystic fibrosis. Sequences were obtained from blood. This sequence joins TRBV27 and TRBJ1-2; D might be TRBD1 (5 bases). CDR3: CASSFTGYGYTF. CDR3 DNA: TGTGCCAGCAGTTTTACAGGCTATGGCTACACCTTC.